Listed here are 28 T cell receptor beta chains from one sample, sequenced in a study of T cells in Graves' hyperthyroidism and ophthalmopathy. Amplification yielded TCR beta CDR3 regions, with RNA transcripts as the source. When the TCR CDR3 underwent first-round RT-PCR, the HTBI primer set was used. MiXCR, applied by TCRdb to the multiplex PCR reads, yields one record per CDR3 protein. The profile shows over 90,000 distinct CDR3 sequences, approximately 50% of them singletons. Sequenced: blood. These receptors were collected from a man aged 35-49 years with Graves' hyperthyroidism.

Comments on this clonotype: The junction differs from germline at one of its ends, possibly a read error. The chain uses TRBV2 and TRBJ2-7; a possible D gene is TRBD1 (6 bases). The germline V gene has CDR1 SNHLY and CDR2 FYNNEI. The CDR3 has 14 residues. Written as DNA, the CDR3 is TGTGCCAGCAGTGAAATGTCAGGGGCCGGCGAGCAGGACTTC. Translation: CASSEMSGAGEQDF. Together with reference TRBV2 and TRBJ2-7, the CDR3 gives the full variable domain: EPEVTQTPSHQVTQMGQEVILRCVPISNHLYFYWYRQILGQKVEFLVSFYNNEISEKSEIFDDQFSVERPDGSNFTLKIRSTKLEDSAMYFCASSEMSGAGEQDFGPGTRLTVT.

This clonotype was detected only a few times. A read error may be the cause here, since a much bigger clone is one base away. This chain joins TRBV10-3 and TRBJ2-4; TRBD1 aligns across 7 bases. CDR1 is ENHRY and CDR2 is SYGVKD in the germline V gene. The CDR3 consists of 16 residues. The CDR3 DNA follows: TGTGCCATCAGTGAGTCGAGGGGGCTGGCCAAAAACACTCAGTACTTC. Translating gives CAISESRGLAKNTQYF.

The chain links TRBV7-2 to TRBJ1-1; 9 nucleotides agree with TRBD1. Trimming at V came to 3 bases and at J to 5 bases, leaving 7 bases not matched to a gene. The CDR3 contains 15 residues. In germline, CDR1 is SGHTA, CDR2 FQGNSA. The CDR3 DNA follows: TGTGCCAGCAGCTTGGGTACAGGGGGCTTGACTGAAGCTTTCTTT. Residues: CASSLGTGGLTEAFF.

This clonotype came up many times. The chain links TRBV7-9 to TRBJ2-1; no clear D gene. Germline lookup yields CDR1 SEHNR and CDR2 FQNEAQ (reference sequence). The CDR3 length is 15 residues. Between the trimmed V and J ends, which lost 2 bases and 0 bases, there was a span of 8 bases. CDR3 coding DNA: TGTGCCAGCAGCTTAAGTCTCGCCTCCTACAATGAGCAGTTCTTC. Translation: CASSLSLASYNEQFF. The variable domain in full, with the rest retrieved from reference TRBV7-9 and TRBJ2-1, is DTGVSQNPRHKITKRGQNVTFRCDPISEHNRLYWYRQTLGQGPEFLTYFQNEAQLEKSRLLSDRFSAERPKGSFSTLEIQRTEQGDSAMYLCASSLSLASYNEQFFGPGTRLTVL.

Concerning this clonotype: Lacking the conserved final phenylalanine or tryptophan, this CDR3 likely reflects a read error. This sequence joins TRBV7-8 and TRBJ2-7; possibly TRBD1 for D (5 bases). V was cut by 3 bases and J by 1 base, with 10 bases left in between. This CDR3 has 14 amino acids. Germline V gene lookup returns CDR1 SGHVS and CDR2 FQNEAQ. The CDR3: CASSFKDISYEQYP. CDR3 DNA sequence: TGTGCCAGCAGCTTCAAGGACATATCCTACGAGCAGTACCCC.

In this sample, this clonotype turned up many times. The CDR3 DNA is TGTGCCAGCAGTGAACTAGCGGGAGGTTACGAGCAGTACTTC. This codes for CASSELAGGYEQYF. This sequence joins TRBV6-1 and TRBJ2-7, with 11 bases identical to TRBD2. Germline CDR1 reads MNHNS; CDR2 reads SASEGT. Unmatched junction bases numbered 1, after V lost 2 bases and J lost 4 bases. This CDR3 is 14 amino acids long.

In this sample, this clonotype turned up many times. The rearrangement uses TRBV7-6 and TRBJ1-3; D is perhaps TRBD1 (6 bases). This CDR3 is 16 amino acids long. The V gene's germline CDR1 is SGHVS and CDR2 FNYEAQ. Trimming left V 7 bases short and J 3 bases short, with 19 bases between. CDR3 nucleotide sequence: TGTGCCAGCACCTTGGGGGGGGCAAACCTTGGAAACACCATATATTTT. This codes for CASTLGGANLGNTIYF.

This chain joins TRBV7-3 and TRBJ2-6; a possible D gene is TRBD2 (6 bases). Germline V CDR1 and CDR2: SGHTA, FQGTGA. CDR3 length: 16 amino acids. The germline V and J ends were trimmed by 2 bases and 4 bases, with 12 bases remaining between them. CDR3 DNA: TGTGCCAGCAGCTTATGGGGGGACGGCGGGGCCAACGTCCTGACTTTC. Translating gives CASSLWGDGGANVLTF.

This clonotype occurred many times. The rearrangement uses TRBV5-4 and TRBJ1-6; D might be TRBD1 (5 bases). The V end lost 5 bases, the J end lost 0 bases, and 9 bases lay between the germline ends. The germline V gene encodes CDR1 SGHNT and CDR2 YYREEE (reference sequence). The CDR3 totals 15 residues. CDR3 region: CASSPGLSYNSPLHF. CDR3 in DNA: TGTGCCAGCAGTCCAGGGCTCTCCTATAATTCACCCCTCCACTTT.

Regarding this clonotype: A much larger clone differs by one base, so this may be a read error. The CDR3 does not close with the conserved phenylalanine or tryptophan, likely indicating a read error. V gene TRBV4-3 combines with J gene TRBJ2-7; D might be TRBD2 (5 bases). V lost 0 bases and J 3 bases, leaving 9 bases between the germline ends. CDR3 length: 14 amino acids. CDR1 and CDR2 from the germline V gene are LGHNA and YSLEER. The CDR3 protein is CASSQDGLSYEQYL. The CDR3 DNA follows: TGCGCCAGCAGCCAAGATGGACTCAGCTACGAGCAGTACCTC.

Notes on this clonotype: A much more abundant neighbour one base away suggests this may be a read error. The chain couples TRBV6-5 to TRBJ2-7; D is undetermined. The length of the CDR3 is 14 residues. Germline V gene sequence: CDR1 MNHEY, CDR2 SVGAGI. CDR3 sequence: CASSYSTGSYVQYF. For the CDR3, the DNA is TGTGCCAGCAGTTACTCGACCGGGTCCTACGTGCAGTACTTC.

Ten or more counts support this clonotype. The CDR3 DNA sequence: TGTGCCAGCAGCCCCCTGGAGACTGGAAACACCATATATTTT. It codes for CASSPLETGNTIYF. The chain couples TRBV7-2 to TRBJ1-3; no definite D call. V was cut by 5 bases and J by 2 bases, with 10 bases left in between. The V gene's germline CDR1 is SGHTA and CDR2 FQGNSA. The length of the CDR3 is 14 residues.

Concerning this clonotype: The junction departs from germline at one end; a sequencing error may be responsible. The chain recombines TRBV20-1 with TRBJ2-7; tentatively, D is TRBD2 (5 bases). CDR3 size: 12 residues. In germline, CDR1 is DFQATT, CDR2 SNEGSKA (reference sequence). The CDR3 sequence: CSAREISYEQYF. In DNA form, the CDR3 reads TGCAGCGCTAGGGAGATCTCCTACGAGCAGTACTTC.

This chain uses TRBV24-1 with TRBJ2-1; D unresolved. V lost 11 bases and J lost 0, with 13 bases in between. The CDR3 consists of 14 residues. Per the germline V gene, CDR1 is KGHDR and CDR2 is SFDVKD. This CDR3 is CASSPQSSYNEQFF. The CDR3 nucleotides are TGTGCCAGCTCACCACAAAGCTCCTACAATGAGCAGTTCTTC.

This chain uses TRBV7-3 with TRBJ1-2, with 9 bases identical to TRBD1. CDR1 is SGHTA, CDR2 FQGTGA, per germline. The trim removed 5 bases at V and 4 bases at J, leaving 5 bases unmatched. This CDR3 spans 14 amino acids. CDR3 sequence reads: CASSPSDRGYGYTF. In DNA, the CDR3 is TGTGCCAGCAGCCCATCGGACAGGGGCTATGGCTACACCTTC.

On this clonotype: A read error is likely, as this CDR3 ends without the conserved phenylalanine or tryptophan. The DNA is omitted, as the CDR3 cannot be located on it reliably, and the CDR3 follows TCRdb's listing. This chain connects TRBV6-4 to TRBJ2-1; the table's D gene call, TRBD1, was not cross checked with the DNA. Germline CDR1 and CDR2: MRHNA and SNTAGT. The CDR3 is 10 residues long, ends included. CDR3 amino acids: CASSDLNLGT.

At least ten counts were recorded for this clonotype. The chain uses TRBV9 and TRBJ2-3; D perhaps matches TRBD2 (5 bases). CDR3 length: 15 residues. The germline V gene has CDR1 SGDLS and CDR2 YYNGEE. The ends were cut back, 0 bases at V and 0 bases at J, with 8 bases in the middle. Here the CDR3 reads CASSVAPGSTDTQYF. The DNA for the CDR3 is TGTGCCAGCAGCGTAGCTCCGGGGAGCACAGATACGCAGTATTTT.

This clonotype has ten or more counts. V and J are TRBV7-8 and TRBJ2-7; 8 bases are a match to TRBD1. The V segment lost 0 bases and the J segment 5 bases; nucleotides outside the gene matches: 6. Per the germline V gene, CDR1 is SGHVS and CDR2 is FQNEAQ. The length of the CDR3 is 15 residues. The CDR3 region has the DNA TGTGCCAGCAGCTTAGCCCGGGACAGGAGCCACGAGCAGTACTTC. Translation: CASSLARDRSHEQYF.

This clonotype was picked up many times. The rearrangement links TRBV7-9 to TRBJ2-7, with TRBD1 identical over 7 bases. The trim removed 5 bases at V and 2 bases at J, leaving 3 bases unmatched. This CDR3 spans 13 amino acids. Looked up from germline, CDR1 is SEHNR and CDR2 is FQNEAQ (reference sequence). The CDR3 here is CASSKDRPYEQYF. The CDR3 DNA reads as TGTGCCAGCAGCAAGGACAGGCCCTACGAGCAGTACTTC. Combining the CDR3 with reference TRBV7-9 and TRBJ2-7 gives the whole variable domain DTGVSQNPRHKITKRGQNVTFRCDPISEHNRLYWYRQTLGQGPEFLTYFQNEAQLEKSRLLSDRFSAERPKGSFSTLEIQRTEQGDSAMYLCASSKDRPYEQYFGPGTRLTVT.

In the case of this clonotype: A read error may account for a junction end that differs from germline. The chain recombines TRBV7-2 with TRBJ1-2, with D perhaps TRBD1 (5 bases). The germline CDR1 and CDR2 sequences are SGHTA and FQGNSA. This CDR3 spans 15 amino acids. The CDR3 loop reads CAGSPRAPDITGYTF. The CDR3, as DNA: TGTGCCGGCAGCCCCAGGGCGCCAGATATCACCGGCTACACCTTC.

Comments on this clonotype: The junction does not match germline at one end; this may be a read error. The rearrangement links TRBV28 to TRBJ2-2; tentative D call: TRBD1 (6 bases). CDR1 MDHEN and CDR2 SYDVKM come from the germline V gene. The CDR3 consists of 13 residues. CDR3 amino acids: CALSRGNIGELFF. CDR3 in DNA: TGTGCCCTCTCGAGGGGGAACATCGGGGAGCTGTTTTTT. The full variable domain, completed using reference TRBV28 and TRBJ2-2, is DVKVTQSSRYLVKRTGEKVFLECVQDMDHENMFWYRQDPGLGLRLIYFSYDVKMKEKGDIPEGYSVSREKKERFSLILESASTNQTSMYLCALSRGNIGELFFGEGSRLTVL.

The CDR3 is CAISFDRGRRNTGELFF. The CDR3 DNA sequence: TGTGCCATCAGTTTCGACAGGGGCCGGAGGAACACCGGGGAGCTGTTTTTT. This chain joins TRBV10-3 and TRBJ2-2; TRBD1 matches 8 bases. V lost 5 bases and J lost 1; bases outside the gene matches: 9. The CDR3 runs 17 residues. From germline, CDR1 is ENHRY and CDR2 SYGVKD.

The V gene is TRBV27, the J gene TRBJ1-5, with TRBD1 as a possible D gene (5 bases). Germline V gene sequence: CDR1 MNHEY, CDR2 SMNVEV (reference sequence). V dropped 3 bases and J dropped 5 bases, with 14 bases sitting between them. The CDR3 contains 15 residues. The CDR3 bases are TGTGCCAGCAGTTTTATCGGGGGAGGCGATCAGCCCCAGCATTTT. Its protein product is CASSFIGGGDQPQHF.

This chain joins TRBV7-2 and TRBJ2-5; maybe TRBD1 (5 bases). This CDR3 contains 16 residues. V was trimmed by 8 bases and J by 5 bases, leaving 24 bases between them. In germline, CDR1 is SGHTA, CDR2 FQGNSA. CDR3 protein: CASSHDSLRGGETQYF. The CDR3 coding sequence is TGTGCCAGCTCGCACGACAGCCTTAGGGGTGGCGAGACCCAGTACTTC.

This clonotype was recorded many times. The gene calls are TRBV19 and TRBJ2-7; 10 bases align to TRBD1. V gave up 3 bases and J gave up 6 bases; unmatched junction bases: 5. The CDR3 is 14 amino acids. CDR1 LNHDA and CDR2 SQIVND come from the germline V gene (reference sequence). CDR3 coding DNA: TGTGCCAGTAGTATCGGGACAGGGGTTCGCGAGCAGTACTTC. It translates to CASSIGTGVREQYF.

The chain employs TRBV5-1 and TRBJ1-2; D is perhaps TRBD1 (6 bases). The germline CDR1 and CDR2 sequences are SGHRS and YFSETQ. This CDR3 is built from 12 residues. The ends were cut back, 8 bases at V and 4 bases at J, with 12 bases in the middle. The CDR3 DNA is TGCGCCAGTGGACAGTACGGCTATGGCTACACCTTC. It is translated as CASGQYGYGYTF.

The sample holds many counts of this clonotype. DNA for the CDR3: TGTGCCAGCAGGGCGCATTGGAACACTGAAGCTTTCTTT. It yields the protein CASRAHWNTEAFF. The chain carries TRBV28 and TRBJ1-1, with D unresolved. The CDR3 totals 13 residues. CDR1 is MDHEN, CDR2 SYDVKM, per germline. The V and J ends lost 6 bases and 1 base respectively, with 9 bases between them.

This sequence joins TRBV7-9 and TRBJ2-1, with TRBD1 matching 7 bases. The CDR3 is 13 residues long. CDR1 and CDR2 from the germline V gene are SEHNR and FQNEAQ (reference sequence). V shed 5 bases and J 8 bases; nucleotides not matched to a gene: 6. Written as DNA, the CDR3 is TGTGCCAGCAGCAGCTTAGGGGGCGATGAGCAGTTCTTC. As protein: CASSSLGGDEQFF.